This TCR beta chain was recovered during a study of STAT3 mutations in large granular lymphocyte leukemia. Study-wide points: At least one immunodominant TCR beta clonotype appeared in every T-cell large granular lymphocyte leukemia patient.

Germline assignment: CDR1 SGHRS and CDR2 YFSETQ. The CDR3 extends over 14 amino acids. V was pared by 3 bases and J by 5 bases, with 1 base of the junction left unmatched. The data were produced by immunoSEQ multiplex PCR, yet TCRdb's version contains in-frame clones alone and is incomplete. Altogether about 2,400 clones are present, roughly two thirds being singletons, with the ten largest covering 86%. Details on this clone: Its antigen is unidentified.

The gene calls are TRBV5-1 and TRBJ2-2; 10 positions agree with TRBD1. The specimen sequenced was peripheral blood mononuclear cells. This clonotype was obtained from a woman aged 45 to 65 with T-cell large granular lymphocyte leukemia. Some clones in this sample may be carry-over from other donors' samples. The CDR3 spells CASSWGQGTGELFF. Written as DNA, the CDR3 is TGCGCCAGCAGCTGGGGACAGGGGACCGGGGAGCTGTTTTTT.